Detailed here is one T cell receptor beta chain. What it recognizes is unknown. This sample stems from a study of shared clonotypes between healthy human individuals. Study results and limitations: Non-shared clonotypes displayed generation probabilities falling below those of clonotypes present in all four donors. Incomplete sequencing of sorted subsets was indicated by rarefaction despite large depth.

Here immunoSEQ multiplex PCR was the method, and the copy in TCRdb shows in-frame clones only, minus some. The sample holds more than 2 million clones, 85% to 95% seen once. Donors were healthy HIV-negative adults without recent acute infections or vaccinations. V was shortened by 6 bases and J by 8 bases, with 23 bases between the two germline ends. The CDR3 contains 15 residues. The germline CDR1 and CDR2 sequences are SGHDT and YYEEEE. This clonotype originated in a man between 18 and 35 years old in good health. The rearrangement links TRBV5-6 to TRBJ1-2, with D maybe TRBD1 (5 bases). Sequenced sample: naive CD4+ T cells sorted from blood. Documented subset: CD45RA+ positively selected. The chain's CDR3 is CASNPKGGRKGGYTF. The DNA of the CDR3 is TGTGCCAGCAATCCTAAAGGAGGAAGAAAGGGGGGCTACACCTTC.